A selection of T cell receptor beta chains follows, all from one sample in a study of PD-1 blockade in classical Hodgkin lymphoma. Generated by immunoSEQ multiplex PCR, the TCRdb table keeps only in-frame clones and is missing some. Of about 17,000 clones in the sample, 75% to 85% were seen once. Material: peripheral blood mononuclear cells (PBMCs), obtained at baseline. Receptor source: a human donor with classical Hodgkin lymphoma. Each CDR3 is given with its conserved first and last residue. Fields, in order: clone size, V gene, J gene, D gene, CDR3 DNA, CDR3 protein. A D gene is named only where the DNA matches it firmly. The size field is filled for only some rows; it gives once, few, many or a size class.

few	TRBV13	TRBJ2-1	TRBD2	TGTGCCAGCAGATCTAGCGGGTACAATGAGCAGTTCTTC	CASRSSGYNEQFF
NA	TRBV18	TRBJ1-1	TRBD1	TGTGCCAGCTCACCCCAGGGGGCTCTGAACACTGAAGCTTTCTTT	CASSPQGALNTEAFF
NA	TRBV9	TRBJ1-3	NA	TGTGCCAGCAGCGCTATGAACTCTGGAAACACCATATATTTT	CASSAMNSGNTIYF
NA	TRBV7-2	TRBJ1-1	NA	TGTGCCAGCAGCCTGGACGTCACTGAAGCTTTCTTT	CASSLDVTEAFF
NA	TRBV28	TRBJ1-2	NA	TGTGCCAGCAGTTTTAACTATGGCTACACCTTC	CASSFNYGYTF
NA	TRBV9	TRBJ2-5	NA	TGTGCCAGCAGCGTTACGCCGGGACTCCATTTCCAAGAGACCCAGTACTTC	CASSVTPGLHFQETQYF
NA	TRBV23-1	TRBJ1-3	NA	TGCGCCAGCAGTCGACTTACAGGGTATAGTCTAGGGTCCCCTGGAAACACCATATATTTT	CASSRLTGYSLGSPGNTIYF
once	TRBV27	TRBJ1-5	NA	TGTGCCAGCGCGTCGGGCATGGGTGGTAATCAGCCCCAGCATTTT	CASASGMGGNQPQHF
NA	TRBV5-1	TRBJ1-1	NA	TGCGCCAGCAGCTTGGAAGTACCGGATATGAACACTGAAGCTTTCTTT	CASSLEVPDMNTEAFF
NA	TRBV28	TRBJ1-2	TRBD1	TGTGCCAGCAGTTTGCTCCCCGGGACAGCGTTCTATGGCTACACCTTC	CASSLLPGTAFYGYTF
NA	TRBV7-2	TRBJ2-2	NA	TGTGCCAGCAGCTTAGCGGGCGGGGTGACCGGGGAGCTGTTTTTT	CASSLAGGVTGELFF
NA	TRBV5-1	TRBJ2-5	TRBD1	TGCGCCAGCAGCTTTAGGACAGGACAAGAGACCCAGTACTTC	CASSFRTGQETQYF
NA	TRBV10-2	TRBJ1-5	TRBD1	TGCGCCAGCAGTGATCCCGACAGGGGCAATCAGCCCCAGCATTTT	CASSDPDRGNQPQHF
NA	TRBV6-5	TRBJ1-4	NA	TGTGCCAGCAGTTACGGGGGGGGAAGGAATGAAAAACTGTTTTTT	CASSYGGGRNEKLFF
NA	TRBV27	TRBJ2-1	TRBD1	TGTGCCAGCAGTCACGGACAGGGCGGGTATGAGCAGTTCTTC	CASSHGQGGYEQFF
NA	TRBV10-1	TRBJ2-1	TRBD2	TGCGCCAGCACTGGACTAGCGGGGGGGCCGGCTAATGAGCAGTTCTTC	CASTGLAGGPANEQFF
NA	TRBV27	TRBJ1-3	NA	TGTGCCAGCAGTTCTAGGATGAACTCTGGAAACACCATATATTTT	CASSSRMNSGNTIYF
once	TRBV11-2	TRBJ2-6	TRBD2	TGTGCCAGCAGCTTAGGTGCGGGACTAGCGGGAGTTGGGGCCAACGTCCTGACTTTC	CASSLGAGLAGVGANVLTF
NA	TRBV6-1	TRBJ1-1	TRBD1	TGTGCCAGCAGGGGGGCAGGGGGACCCATCGGAGCTTTCTTT	CASRGAGGPIGAFF
NA	TRBV4-1	TRBJ2-5	TRBD2	TGCGCCAGCAGCCAAGTGGATGTGCTAGCGGGTGCAGAGACCCAGTACTTC	CASSQVDVLAGAETQYF
NA	TRBV2	TRBJ2-1	NA	TGTGCCAGGAGGCGGACCTACAATGAGCAGTTCTTC	CARRRTYNEQFF
once	TRBV11-3	TRBJ2-1	NA	TGTGCCAGCAGCTTAGGTGGGGGAGGCTACAATGAGCAGTTCTTC	CASSLGGGGYNEQFF
NA	TRBV9	TRBJ1-3	NA	TGTGCCAGCAGCGTAGGACACCGCTCTGGAAACACCATATATTTT	CASSVGHRSGNTIYF
NA	TRBV10-1	TRBJ2-1	NA	TGCGCCAGCACCGAGGAGCCTGCCTCGACTGAGCAGTTCTTC	CASTEEPASTEQFF
once	TRBV19	TRBJ1-5	NA	TGTGCCAGTAGTATAATCGGGACGGGTAGCAATCAGCCCCAGCATTTT	CASSIIGTGSNQPQHF
NA	TRBV28	TRBJ2-5	NA	TGTGCCAGCAGTTTAAATGAGGGAGTAGAGACCCAGTACTTC	CASSLNEGVETQYF
NA	TRBV6-1	TRBJ2-3	NA	TGTGCCAGCAGTGGACTCTATCACGGCACAGATACGCAGTATTTT	CASSGLYHGTDTQYF
NA	TRBV19	TRBJ2-1	NA	TGTGCCAGTAGCAACGGTCGAACCTACAATGAGCAGTTCTTC	CASSNGRTYNEQFF
NA	TRBV27	TRBJ2-1	NA	TGTGCCAGCAGTTTATCGGTACTAGCTGAGCAGTTCTTC	CASSLSVLAEQFF
NA	TRBV27	TRBJ2-7	TRBD1	TGTGCCAGCTACTCGCCGGGACAGGGCCCCGAGCAGTACTTC	CASYSPGQGPEQYF
NA	TRBV19	TRBJ2-5	NA	TGTGCCAGTAGTATGTCAGGGAATACGAAGACCCAGTACTTC	CASSMSGNTKTQYF
NA	TRBV18	TRBJ2-1	NA	TGTGCCAGCTCACCTATCGGGTTTGAGCAGTTCTTC	CASSPIGFEQFF
NA	TRBV5-1	TRBJ2-3	TRBD2	TGCGCCAGCAGCCCAGGACTAGCGGGAGAAATAGATACGCAGTATTTT	CASSPGLAGEIDTQYF
once	TRBV18	TRBJ2-7	TRBD1	TGTGCCAGCTCCCCGGGACAGGCCTCCTACGAGCAGTACTTC	CASSPGQASYEQYF
NA	TRBV11-2	TRBJ2-1	NA	TGTGCCAGCAGCTTAGTATCGGGAGTAAGTGGGGAGCAGTTCTTC	CASSLVSGVSGEQFF
NA	TRBV10-2	TRBJ2-2	TRBD2	TGCGCCAGCCGACCGGGGGGTTCCTTATCAACCGGGGAGCTGTTTTTT	CASRPGGSLSTGELFF
NA	TRBV27	TRBJ2-5	NA	TGTGCCAGCAGTTTATCTTGGGGGGCTGGAGAGACCCAGTACTTC	CASSLSWGAGETQYF